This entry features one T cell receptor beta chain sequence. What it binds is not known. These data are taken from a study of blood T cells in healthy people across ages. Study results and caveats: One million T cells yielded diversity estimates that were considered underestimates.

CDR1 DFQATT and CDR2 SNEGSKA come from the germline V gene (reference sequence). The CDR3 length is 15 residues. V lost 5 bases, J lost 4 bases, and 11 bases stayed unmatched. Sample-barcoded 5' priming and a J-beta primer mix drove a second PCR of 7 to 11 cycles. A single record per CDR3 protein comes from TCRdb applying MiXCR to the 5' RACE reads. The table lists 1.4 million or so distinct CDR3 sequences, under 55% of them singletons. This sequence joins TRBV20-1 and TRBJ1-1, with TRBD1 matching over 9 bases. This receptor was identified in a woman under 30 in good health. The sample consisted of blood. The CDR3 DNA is TGCAGTGCTCCCCAGAGAGGACAGGGGTCCACTGAAGCTTTCTTT. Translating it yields CSAPQRGQGSTEAFF.